This T cell receptor beta chain came from a study of tumor and adjacent non-tumor tissue in lung cancer. The V gene end was trimmed by 5 bases and the J gene end by 7 bases; junction bases not matched to a gene: 7. CDR1 and CDR2 (germline): DFQATT, SNEGSKA (reference sequence). The CDR3 runs to 12 residues. No cell sorting was done before RNA was extracted from the tissue. TCRbeta libraries were built with three rounds of nested PCR, modified from ARM-PCR. TCRdb ran MiXCR on the multiplex PCR reads and lists one entry per CDR3 protein. Counted here are 81,000 or so distinct CDR3 sequences, 65% to 90% occurring once; the ten biggest clones make up 10% to 15%. On this clonotype itself: Its antigen is unknown. The CDR3 ends on some other residue instead of the conserved phenylalanine or tryptophan, so this is likely a read error.

General observations from the study: In normal lung, the top 100 clones were significantly more dominant than in tumor. TCR diversity was significantly greater in tumor than normal lung tissue.

Material: lung tumor tissue. V is TRBV20-1 and J is TRBJ1-2, with TRBD1 matching over 7 bases. The TCR originated in a woman in her 50s with non-small cell lung cancer. CDR3 amino acids: CSAQTGIFGYTI. CDR3 coding DNA: TGCAGTGCTCAGACAGGGATCTTTGGCTACACCATC.